This is a list of T cell receptor beta chains from one sample in a study of graft-versus-host responses after intestinal transplantation. Antigens for these TCRs are unknown. Here immunoSEQ multiplex PCR was the method, and the copy in TCRdb shows in-frame clones only, minus some. Of about 130,000 clones listed, approximately 91% are singletons. The starting material was unstimulated CD4+ T cells sorted from spleen or lymph node cells, obtained before intestinal transplant. These receptors were obtained from a human donor who received an intestinal transplant. The CDR3 runs from the conserved cysteine through the conserved F or W. The D gene is left open where the match is weak. The size field is filled for only some rows; it gives once, few, many or a size class.

TRBD1,.,TRBV28,TRBJ1-5,TGTGCCAGCAGTCGGGGACAGGGCTGGGGCAATCAGCCCCAGCATTTT,CASSRGQGWGNQPQHF
.,.,TRBV7-2,TRBJ2-1,TGTGCCAGCAGCCGATTGCCCTACAATGAGCAGTTCTTC,CASSRLPYNEQFF
TRBD1,.,TRBV13,TRBJ2-2,TGTGCCAGCGGGACAGGGGGCACCGGGGAGCTGTTTTTT,CASGTGGTGELFF
TRBD2,.,TRBV5-1,TRBJ2-1,TGCGCCACCAAGCCATTAGCGGGGAACCCAACCTACAATGAGCAGTTCTTC,CATKPLAGNPTYNEQFF
.,.,TRBV6-1,TRBJ2-4,TGTGCCAGCAGTGTTTTGAGGGAGGACATTCAGTACTTC,CASSVLREDIQYF
.,.,TRBV14,TRBJ1-1,TGTGCCAGCAGCCAGGTACGGAACACTGAAGCTTTCTTT,CASSQVRNTEAFF
.,.,TRBV18,TRBJ2-7,TGTGCCAGCTCACCACGGACGGAGACCTACGAGCAGTACTTC,CASSPRTETYEQYF
.,.,TRBV11-2,TRBJ2-1,TGTGCCAGCAGCACTAGATTCCTCTCCTACAATGAGCAGTTCTTC,CASSTRFLSYNEQFF
TRBD1,.,TRBV5-1,TRBJ1-2,TGCGCCAGCGGATTTGGGACAGGGCCTAACTATGGCTACACCTTC,CASGFGTGPNYGYTF
.,.,TRBV15,TRBJ2-3,TGTGCCACCAGCAGCCCCGGGGGCCTAATCACAGATACGCAGTATTTT,CATSSPGGLITDTQYF
TRBD1,once,TRBV15,TRBJ1-4,TGTGCCACCAGCAGAGGGGACAGGGTCGAAAAACTGTTTTTT,CATSRGDRVEKLFF
TRBD2,.,TRBV11-2,TRBJ2-1,TGTGCCAGCAGCTTCGGGACTAGCGGACCCTACAATGAGCAGTTCTTC,CASSFGTSGPYNEQFF
.,.,TRBV7-3,TRBJ1-2,TGTGCCAGCAGCTTGCCCGGGGACACTTCTGGCTACACCTTC,CASSLPGDTSGYTF
.,once,TRBV13,TRBJ2-7,TGTGCCAGCAGCTGGGACAACTCCTACGAGCAGTACTTC,CASSWDNSYEQYF
.,.,TRBV21-1,TRBJ1-2,TGTGCCAGCAGCAATAGGAGGGAAAGCTATGGCTACACCTTC,CASSNRRESYGYTF
TRBD2,.,TRBV5-1,TRBJ2-3,TGCGCCAGCAGCTTGATGGGGACTACGAGCACAGATACGCAGTATTTT,CASSLMGTTSTDTQYF
.,.,TRBV29-1,TRBJ2-3,TGCAGCTTTACAGGGCAGAAGGGGCAGAATACGCAGTATTTT,CSFTGQKGQNTQYF
TRBD2,.,TRBV15,TRBJ2-7,TGTGCCACCAGCAGAGTTCCAGCGGGAAACTACGAGCAGTACTTC,CATSRVPAGNYEQYF
.,.,TRBV10-3,TRBJ2-7,TGTGCCATCAGTGACGGGACTCGGGTAAGGTACGAGCAGTACTTC,CAISDGTRVRYEQYF
TRBD1,.,TRBV6-4,TRBJ1-2,TGTGCCAGCAGTGACAAACAGGGGGCAAAGTATGGCTACACCTTC,CASSDKQGAKYGYTF
TRBD1,few,TRBV25-1,TRBJ1-4,TGTGCCAGCAGTGAACCACAGGGGAGGAGCGAAAAACTGTTTTTT,CASSEPQGRSEKLFF
TRBD2,.,TRBV15,TRBJ2-1,TGTGCCACCAGCAGAGAGCTAGCGGGACTCTACAATGAGCAGTTCTTC,CATSRELAGLYNEQFF
.,.,TRBV29-1,TRBJ2-2,TGCAGCGCCGGACTAACCGGGGAGCTGTTTTTT,CSAGLTGELFF
TRBD1,few,TRBV7-9,TRBJ1-4,TGTGCCACAGGACAGGGGGATGAAAAACTGTTTTTT,CATGQGDEKLFF
.,.,TRBV28,TRBJ1-2,TGTGCCAGCAGTTTATTAGGAGAGGGCTATGGCTACACCTTC,CASSLLGEGYGYTF
TRBD2,.,TRBV5-1,TRBJ2-1,TGCGCCAGCAGCTTGGACGGGAGGGCCGTCGGTGAGCAGTTCTTC,CASSLDGRAVGEQFF
TRBD1,.,TRBV19,TRBJ1-5,TGTGCCAGCCGGGACAGGGGCAATCAGCCCCAGCATTTT,CASRDRGNQPQHF
TRBD1,.,TRBV2,TRBJ2-5,TGTGCCACCGCGACAGGGCCCGGGCAAGAGACCCAGTACTTC,CATATGPGQETQYF
.,.,TRBV4-1,TRBJ2-7,TGCGCCAGCAGCCAATTATGGGGGGCAGGCGAGTACTTC,CASSQLWGAGEYF
.,.,TRBV7-2,TRBJ1-1,TGTGCCAGCAGCTTAAAGAGAAGAAACACTGAAGCTTTCTTT,CASSLKRRNTEAFF
.,.,TRBV6-5,TRBJ2-7,TGTGCCAGCAGGCTCACGGGGGGCAACGAGCAGTACTTC,CASRLTGGNEQYF
TRBD1,.,TRBV18,TRBJ2-7,TGTGCCAGCTCACTATATGGGACAGGGGGTAGCGAGCAGTACTTC,CASSLYGTGGSEQYF
TRBD2,.,TRBV19,TRBJ2-1,TGTGCCAGTACTCAATGGACTAGCGGGAGGAATGAGCAGTTCTTC,CASTQWTSGRNEQFF
.,.,TRBV6-6,TRBJ2-5,TGTGCCAGCAGTTACGGGGCTCAATTGTACCAAGAGACCCAGTACTTC,CASSYGAQLYQETQYF
TRBD1,once,TRBV6-1,TRBJ1-1,TGTGCCAGCAGTGCGACAGGGTCCACTGAAGCTTTCTTT,CASSATGSTEAFF
TRBD2,.,TRBV6-5,TRBJ2-3,TGTGCCAGCAGTTTCCTTGCGGGGGGTTCGCAGTATTTT,CASSFLAGGSQYF
TRBD1,once,TRBV2,TRBJ1-3,TGTGCCAGCATTACAGGGGTGCCGGGAAACACCATATATTTT,CASITGVPGNTIYF
TRBD1,.,TRBV6-5,TRBJ2-1,TGTGCCAGCAGGGGACAGGGAAGTGAGCAGTTCTTC,CASRGQGSEQFF
.,.,TRBV27,TRBJ1-2,TGTGCCAGCAGTTTTGAGGCAGGACGTACTATGGGCTACACCTTC,CASSFEAGRTMGYTF